Below are 28 T cell receptor beta chains sequenced from a single sample in a study of human T cells and chemical hapten exposure. TCRdb reanalysed the RACE reads using MiXCR and keeps one entry per CDR3 protein. This table has under 40,000 distinct CDR3 sequences, roughly 6.4% appearing once. This sample's time point: patch test 1, 2 weeks after DPC sensitization. The treatment is: therapeutic diphenylcyclopropenone sensitization with weekly scalp DPC. The starting material, unfractionated whole blood, was used for total RNA extraction. The material was whole blood, obtained in connection with sensitization to the hapten diphenylcyclopropenone (DPC). All receptors derive from a woman aged 25-40 years with alopecia areata. Some clones in this sample may be carry-over from other donors' samples.

The rearrangement links TRBV27 to TRBJ1-6; weak D call: TRBD1 (5 bases). Germline V gene data show CDR1 as MNHEY and CDR2 as SMNVEV (reference sequence). V was clipped by 4 bases and J by 2 bases, with 9 bases between them. This CDR3 region has 15 residues. In DNA form, the CDR3 reads TGTGCCAGCAGTTGGGGCAGTACCTATAATTCACCCCTCCACTTT. Protein product: CASSWGSTYNSPLHF.

This clonotype was counted only a few times. This chain connects TRBV21-1 to TRBJ2-5; the table assigns TRBD1, which was not confirmed against the DNA. TRBV21-1 is a known pseudogene. The CDR3 is 13 residues long. The CDR3 sequence: CASPVGGDETQYF. The CDR3 coding sequence is TGTGCCAGCCCGGTCGGGGGGGACGAGACCCAGTACTTC.

The table lists this clonotype with many counts. CDR3 sequence (DNA): TGTGCCAGCATGGGGACAGGGAGAGACTCACCCCTCCACTTT. This encodes CASMGTGRDSPLHF. The chain couples TRBV2 to TRBJ1-6; 9 bases fit TRBD1. J lost 10 bases, V lost 7 bases, and 8 bases had no gene match. Germline CDR1 SNHLY, CDR2 FYNNEI. This CDR3 comprises 14 residues.

The chain has TRBV6-6 and TRBJ1-6, with D perhaps matching TRBD1 (5 bases). This CDR3 is 12 amino acids long. V lost 2 bases to trimming and J lost 13 bases, with 9 bases between them. From germline, CDR1 is MNHNY and CDR2 SVGAGI (reference sequence). CDR3 sequence reads: CASSYETDPLHF. CDR3 sequence (DNA): TGTGCCAGCAGTTACGAGACAGATCCCCTCCACTTT.

There are many counts of this clonotype. The gene calls are TRBV6-6 and TRBJ2-3; perhaps TRBD2 as D (6 bases). The CDR3 runs 14 residues. CDR1 and CDR2 (germline): MNHNY, SVGAGI (reference sequence). The V end was cut by 6 bases, the J end by 2 bases, with 12 bases between. The CDR3 here is CASRDGGHTDTQYF. The CDR3 DNA sequence: TGTGCCAGCAGGGACGGGGGTCACACAGATACGCAGTATTTT.

This clonotype has at least ten counts. The chain recombines TRBV5-6 with TRBJ2-2, with D unclear. Germline assignment: CDR1 SGHDT and CDR2 YYEEEE. The CDR3 contains 14 residues. The V end lost 0 bases, the J end lost 6 bases, and 9 bases lay between the germline ends. CDR3 region: CASSLVLAPGELFF. CDR3 nucleotides: TGTGCCAGCAGCTTGGTATTGGCGCCCGGGGAGCTGTTTTTT.

The chain has TRBV7-3 and TRBJ2-3; D might be TRBD2 (6 bases). Looked up from germline, CDR1 is SGHTA and CDR2 is FQGTGA. Trimming shortened V by 5 bases and J by 0 bases, and 12 bases separated the two germline ends. The CDR3 is 15 amino acids. The CDR3 coding sequence is TGTGCCAGCAGCCGGGGCGGGGCAAGCACAGATACGCAGTATTTT. It encodes CASSRGGASTDTQYF.

This clonotype has at least ten counts. The genes are TRBV28 and TRBJ2-5, with TRBD1 identical over 7 bases. The germline V gene encodes CDR1 MDHEN and CDR2 SYDVKM. The CDR3 is made up of 14 amino acids. V was pared by 3 bases and J by 5 bases, with 6 bases of the junction left unmatched. The CDR3 sequence: CASSLGTDLETQYF. CDR3 nucleotides: TGTGCCAGCAGTTTGGGGACAGACTTGGAGACCCAGTACTTC.

This clonotype was counted ten times or more. The CDR3 DNA follows: TGTGCCAGCAGCCGCGGGTGGGATGAGCAGTTCTTC. This encodes CASSRGWDEQFF. The V call is TRBV7-9, the J call TRBJ2-1, with D possibly TRBD2 on 5 matching bases. Germline CDR1 reads SEHNR; CDR2 reads FQNEAQ (reference sequence). The V end was cut by 5 bases, the J end by 8 bases, with 10 bases between. The CDR3 is 12 amino acids.

Of note for this clonotype: A much larger clone is a single base away; this may be a read error. V is TRBV2 and J is TRBJ2-3; 9 bases map to TRBD2. J lost 0 bases, V lost 5 bases, and 6 bases had no gene match. The CDR3 covers 16 residues. The germline gives CDR1 SNHLY, CDR2 FYNNEI. CDR3 sequence reads: CASSRKAGGSTDTQYF. The CDR3 coding sequence is TGTGCCAGCAGTCGAAAAGCGGGGGGTAGCACAGATACGCAGTATTTT.

This clonotype was seen more than once but under ten times. In DNA form, the CDR3 reads TGTGCCTGGAGAACGGGGGGGGCAGATACGCAGTATTTT. This codes for CAWRTGGADTQYF. The chain joins TRBV30 to TRBJ2-3; the match to TRBD2 covers 8 bases. This CDR3 contains 13 residues. Looked up from germline, CDR1 is GTSNPN and CDR2 is SVGIG (reference sequence). The junction had 3 bases not matched to a gene; V was cut back by 3 bases and J by 4 bases.

Only a few counts were recorded for this clonotype. The junction shows a germline mismatch at one end, possibly a read error. This chain joins TRBV7-7 and TRBJ2-5; D is possibly TRBD1 (6 bases). This CDR3 comprises 14 residues. From germline, CDR1 is SSHAT and CDR2 FNYEAQ (reference sequence). For the CDR3, the DNA is TGTGCTAGCAGCTTAACGACAGGTCAAGAGACCCAGTACTTC. The encoded protein is CASSLTTGQETQYF.

The table lists this clonotype with many counts. In DNA form, the CDR3 reads TGTGCCAGCAGTTCACAGACAGGGTTTTATAATTCACCCCTCCACTTT. It is translated as CASSSQTGFYNSPLHF. The chain couples TRBV12-3 or TRBV12-4 to TRBJ1-6, with 7 bases aligning to TRBD1. There are 16 residues in the CDR3. Trimming cost V 4 bases and J 4 bases; bases outside gene matches: 7.

In this sample, this clonotype turned up many times. The V and J genes are TRBV20-1 and TRBJ2-2, with D possibly TRBD2 on 5 matching bases. This CDR3 comprises 13 residues. V was cut by 3 bases and J by 11 bases, with 16 bases left in between. The V gene's germline CDR1 is DFQATT and CDR2 SNEGSKA (reference sequence). CDR3 sequence: CSASRGMAGELFF. CDR3 DNA sequence: TGCAGTGCTAGCCGGGGAATGGCAGGCGAGCTGTTTTTT.

The rearrangement joins TRBV5-4 to TRBJ2-5; D gene uncertain. Germline CDR1 is SGHNT and CDR2 is YYREEE (reference sequence). With 4 bases removed from V and 5 bases from J, the gap between germline ends came to 6 bases. CDR3 length equals 11 residues. As DNA, the CDR3 is TGTGCCAGCAGCGAAGGGGAGACCCAGTACTTC. This gives the protein CASSEGETQYF.

This clonotype has more than one count but fewer than ten. The chain joins TRBV6-2 or TRBV6-3 to TRBJ2-3; D call uncertain. The CDR3 has 15 residues. V dropped 2 bases and J dropped 3 bases, with 12 bases sitting between them. Germline V lookup: CDR1 MNHEY, CDR2 SVGEGT. This CDR3 is CASSYPKRGTDTQYF. The CDR3 DNA sequence: TGTGCCAGCAGTTACCCCAAACGAGGAACAGATACGCAGTATTTT.

The rearrangement uses TRBV12-3 or TRBV12-4 and TRBJ2-3; D remains ambiguous. This CDR3 comprises 13 residues. Trimming removed 7 bases at V and 3 bases at J, with 11 bases between. CDR3 sequence: CASTLWATDTQYF. The DNA for the CDR3 is TGTGCCAGCACCCTGTGGGCTACAGATACGCAGTATTTT.

This clonotype occurred many times. V usage is TRBV4-2 and J usage is TRBJ2-3; TRBD2 agrees at 11 bases. The trim removed 0 bases at V and 3 bases at J, leaving 11 bases unmatched. This CDR3 region has 19 residues. The germline CDR1 and CDR2 sequences are LGHNA and YNFKEQ. CDR3 sequence reads: CASSQEAFSSGGPTDTQYF. The CDR3 nucleotides read TGTGCCAGCAGCCAAGAGGCCTTTTCTAGCGGGGGGCCGACAGATACGCAGTATTTT.

This chain joins TRBV6-5 and TRBJ2-7; D unresolved. Trimming left V 2 bases short and J 2 bases short, with 4 bases between. There are 12 residues in the CDR3. CDR1 is MNHEY, CDR2 SVGAGI, per germline. CDR3 in amino acids: CASSYDAYEQYF. CDR3 DNA sequence: TGTGCCAGCAGTTACGACGCCTACGAGCAGTACTTC.

This clonotype was seen at least ten times. V and J are TRBV3-1 and TRBJ2-7; perhaps TRBD1 as D (5 bases). Germline values: CDR1 LGHDT, CDR2 YNNKEL (reference sequence). Between the trimmed V and J ends, which lost 5 bases and 6 bases, there was a span of 14 bases. CDR3 length equals 13 residues. CDR3 sequence (DNA): TGTGCCAGCAGCTATACATACGACAGCGAGCAGTACTTC. Its translation: CASSYTYDSEQYF.

This clonotype has a count of ten or more. The V call is TRBV10-3, the J call TRBJ1-4; no clear D. Germline lookup yields CDR1 ENHRY and CDR2 SYGVKD. The CDR3 runs to 13 residues. V was pared by 8 bases and J by 8 bases, with 15 bases between. CDR3 loop: CAIRGSETEKLFF. In DNA form, the CDR3 reads TGTGCCATCCGCGGGTCTGAGACGGAAAAACTGTTTTTT.

In its sample, this clonotype was seen many times. The chain employs TRBV20-1 and TRBJ2-5, with no clear D. Trimming removed 3 bases from V and 4 bases from J, with 12 bases in between. CDR3 size: 13 residues. Per germline, CDR1 DFQATT and CDR2 SNEGSKA (reference sequence). The chain's CDR3 is CSARETLRETQYF. The CDR3 DNA sequence: TGCAGTGCTAGGGAAACCCTCCGAGAGACCCAGTACTTC.

This clonotype was picked up a small number of times. The chain uses TRBV7-2 and TRBJ2-7; D perhaps matches TRBD1 (6 bases). V shed 5 bases and J shed 2 bases, with 16 bases lying between them. This CDR3 comprises 15 residues. Germline assignment: CDR1 SGHTA and CDR2 FQGNSA. CDR3 protein: CASSPRSGDAYEQYF. The CDR3 DNA sequence: TGTGCCAGCAGCCCCCGGTCAGGGGATGCCTACGAGCAGTACTTC.

This clonotype showed up many times. The chain's CDR3 is CASSTSAENIQYF. The CDR3 DNA reads as TGTGCCAGCAGCACTTCCGCCGAAAACATTCAGTACTTC. This chain uses TRBV5-5 with TRBJ2-4; D unresolved. V lost 4 bases and J 5 bases, leaving 10 bases between the germline ends. CDR3 size: 13 residues. CDR1 SGHKS and CDR2 YYEKEE come from the germline V gene (reference sequence).

The J gene is TRBJ2-4, the V gene TRBV4-2; possibly TRBD2 for D (5 bases). The V gene lost 0 bases and the J gene lost 5 bases, with 8 bases spanning the gap. The CDR3 sequence is 14 residues long. The germline CDR1 and CDR2 sequences are LGHNA and YNFKEQ. CDR3 sequence reads: CASSQETTQNIQYF. The CDR3 DNA follows: TGTGCCAGCAGCCAAGAGACTACCCAAAACATTCAGTACTTC.

V and J are TRBV7-2 and TRBJ2-2; the D gene is possibly TRBD2 (6 bases). Germline CDR1 reads SGHTA; CDR2 reads FQGNSA. The CDR3 runs 14 residues. V dropped 7 bases and J dropped 7 bases, with 16 bases sitting between them. The CDR3 region has the DNA TGTGCCAGCACCGAGGGGAGGACGGGCGGGGAGCTGTTTTTT. The encoded protein is CASTEGRTGGELFF.

This clonotype showed up just a few times. This chain joins TRBV12-3 or TRBV12-4 and TRBJ1-2; D is unresolved. This CDR3 spans 13 amino acids. The germline V and J ends were trimmed by 5 bases and 1 base, with 8 bases remaining between them. The CDR3 coding sequence is TGTGCCAGCAGTCTTAATCTTAACTATGGCTACACCTTC. This encodes CASSLNLNYGYTF.

This clonotype was seen more than once but under ten times. The CDR3 nucleotides read TGTGCCAGCTCACCGACAGGGGGGCCCCCGAACACTGAAGCTTTCTTT. This codes for CASSPTGGPPNTEAFF. The chain combines TRBV18 with TRBJ1-1, with TRBD1 matching 9 bases. CDR3 length: 16 residues. With 3 bases clipped from V and 1 base from J, the junction kept 6 bases outside the gene matches. In germline, CDR1 is KGHSH, CDR2 LQKENI.